The clone carrying this T cell receptor beta chain was counted a few times. This sample was included in a study of patients and donors after allogeneic stem cell transplantation. V lost 7 bases and J 0 bases, leaving 18 bases between the germline ends. CDR3 length: 17 amino acids. TCRdb ran MiXCR on the RT-PCR reads and lists one entry per CDR3 protein. The table has over 400,000 distinct CDR3 sequences, roughly 16% seen once; the top ten hold 7.2%. The clonotype comes from a human donor who was either an allogeneic HSCT recipient or a stem cell or donor lymphocyte infusion donor (not recorded which). It is not recorded whose cells these are; they may come from a transplant donor. The chain has TRBV12-3 or TRBV12-4 and TRBJ2-2; either TRBD1 or TRBD2 may fit D (7 bases each). The sample comprised blood, either unsorted or a sorted T cell fraction (not recorded which). The CDR3 coding sequence is TGTGCCAGCAACCAGGGGGGGGGTGCTCCGAACACCGGGGAGCTGTTTTTT. This gives the protein CASNQGGGAPNTGELFF.